This TCR beta chain was profiled in a study of blood T cell repertoires in COVID-19. Generated by immunoSEQ multiplex PCR, the TCRdb table keeps only in-frame clones and is missing some. The sample includes about 63,000 clones, 65% to 85% of them seen just once. This CDR3 contains 16 residues. Per the germline V gene, CDR1 is PRHDT and CDR2 is FYEKMQ (reference sequence). The junction had 8 bases not matched to a gene; V was cut back by 5 bases and J by 5 bases. This clone came up once. This clonotype was sampled from a human donor in a cohort sampled during active COVID-19. What was sequenced was peripheral blood. The J gene is TRBJ2-3, the V gene TRBV13, with TRBD2 matching over 12 bases. For the CDR3, the DNA is TGTGCCAGCAGCGACCGGCTAGCGGGGGGGGTAGATACGCAGTATTTT. Its protein product is CASSDRLAGGVDTQYF. Drawing the rest from reference TRBV13 and TRBJ2-3, the complete variable domain is AAGVIQSPRHLIKEKRETATLKCYPIPRHDTVYWYQQGPGQDPQFLISFYEKMQSDKGSIPDRFSAQQFSDYHSELNMSSLELGDSALYFCASSDRLAGGVDTQYFGPGTRLTVL.